This TCR beta chain was captured in a study of somatic mutations in cytotoxic T cells in rheumatoid arthritis. On the study more broadly: Blood from the patient (about 33 ml EDTA) was drawn right after diagnosis, pretreatment. Flow-sorting brought some V beta antibody-stained T-cell populations to nearly 100% purity, V beta1+ cells sequenced for TCRB among them.

As originally analysed: Published virus-specific TCRB sequences were rarely matched by patient CD8+ clones larger than 1%. The repertoire was sequenced with immunoSEQ multiplex PCR; TCRdb's copy has only in-frame clones and lacks some. Clonal size and the V and J genes are those of that table, whereas D and trimming came from the DNA. The sample includes 20,000 or so clones, about 80% of them seen just once. Overall study findings and caveats: Between rheumatoid arthritis patients and age-matched healthy controls, CD8+ T-cell clonality showed no significant difference.

Worth noting for this clone: Its target is not known.

The CDR3 has 17 residues. Germline V lookup: CDR1 SGHAT, CDR2 FQNNGV. With 3 bases clipped from V and 9 bases from J, the junction kept 15 bases outside the gene matches. The TCR comes from a man younger than 35 with rheumatoid arthritis. Sequencing was performed on CD8+ T cells sorted from blood. J is TRBJ2-1 and V is TRBV11-2, with 9 positions matching TRBD1. The CDR3: CASSFSPGQGGWGEQFF. The CDR3 DNA sequence: TGTGCCAGCAGCTTCTCACCGGGACAGGGCGGTTGGGGTGAGCAGTTCTTC.